The table lists the clone carrying this T cell receptor (beta chain) with a few counts. The PCR made use of 60 Vbeta and 13 Jbeta primers. Libraries were prepared by immunoSEQ multiplex PCR; TCRdb keeps only in-frame clonotypes and omits some of them. The sample shows around 110,000 clones, around a tenth of them seen only once. The sample belongs to a study of cytomegalovirus exposure and HLA in healthy donors. CDR3 length: 13 amino acids. The V end lost 4 bases, the J end lost 6 bases, and 10 bases lay between the germline ends. Per the germline V gene, CDR1 is MGHRA and CDR2 is YSYEKL. The sequence was collected from a man aged 30-40 years in good health and CMV-seronegative. The chain carries TRBV4-1 and TRBJ1-5, with D possibly TRBD1 on 6 matching bases. Sequenced sample: PBMCs. In DNA, the CDR3 is TGCGCCAGCAGCCCCACAGGGCCTCAGCCCCAGCATTTT. Protein product: CASSPTGPQPQHF.